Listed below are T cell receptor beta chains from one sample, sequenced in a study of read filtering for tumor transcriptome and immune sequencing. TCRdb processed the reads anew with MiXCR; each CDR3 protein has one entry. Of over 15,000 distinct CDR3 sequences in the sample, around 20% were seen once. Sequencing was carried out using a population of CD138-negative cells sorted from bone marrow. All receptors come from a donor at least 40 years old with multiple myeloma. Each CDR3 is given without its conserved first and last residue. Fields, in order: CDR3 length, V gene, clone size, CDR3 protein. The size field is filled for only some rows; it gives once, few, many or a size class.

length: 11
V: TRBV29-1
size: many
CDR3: SVESRGQETQY

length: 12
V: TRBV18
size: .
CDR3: ASSPGSGANVLT

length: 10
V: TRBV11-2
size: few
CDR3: ASSPQGYGYT

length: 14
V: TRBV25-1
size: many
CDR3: ASSSRGTATNEKLF

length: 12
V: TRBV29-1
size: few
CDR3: SVELDLSYNEQF

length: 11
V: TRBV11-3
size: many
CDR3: ASSPRGPGELF

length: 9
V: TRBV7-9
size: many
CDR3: ASSFGTEAF

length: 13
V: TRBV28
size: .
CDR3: ASSNTGVYNEKLF

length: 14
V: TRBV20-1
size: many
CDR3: SAFLAGSWRDNEQF

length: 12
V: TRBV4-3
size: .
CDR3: ASSPGVRGNEQF

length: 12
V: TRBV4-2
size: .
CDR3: ASSQGGLADEQF

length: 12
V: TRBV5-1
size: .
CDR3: ASRPDRVIDEQF

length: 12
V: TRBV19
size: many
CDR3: ASNAGGNTGELF

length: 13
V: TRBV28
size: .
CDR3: ASSLIGSVNSEQF

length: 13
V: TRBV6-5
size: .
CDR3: ASSPLTDRGYEQY

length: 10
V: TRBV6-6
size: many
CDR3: ASSYYQETQY

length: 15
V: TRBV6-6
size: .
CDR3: ASRLSISGLKNTEAF

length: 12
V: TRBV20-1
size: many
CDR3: SAPLAGAYNEQF

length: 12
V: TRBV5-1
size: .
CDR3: ASTKTGATGELF

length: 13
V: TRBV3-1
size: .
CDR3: ASSQDLIGAYEQY

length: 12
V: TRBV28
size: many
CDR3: ASSLAQLNEKLF

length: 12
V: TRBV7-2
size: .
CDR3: ASSPWTQRYEQF

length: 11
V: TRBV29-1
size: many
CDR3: SVASGGSYEQY

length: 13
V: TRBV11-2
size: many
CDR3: ASSLVGQFVETQY

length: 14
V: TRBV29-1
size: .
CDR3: SVEDRLALSTDTQY

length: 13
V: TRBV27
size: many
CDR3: ASSSGGSGVNEQF

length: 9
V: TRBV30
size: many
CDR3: AWSARETQY

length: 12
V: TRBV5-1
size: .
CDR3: ASSFMGYPETQY

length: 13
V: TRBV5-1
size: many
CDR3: ASSLGTPTYNEQF

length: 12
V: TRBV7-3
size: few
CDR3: ASSSGSRGTEAF

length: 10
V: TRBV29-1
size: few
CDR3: SARVGGGELF

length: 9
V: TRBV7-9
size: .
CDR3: ASSSQGEQY

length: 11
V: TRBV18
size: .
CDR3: ASSRGQQETQY

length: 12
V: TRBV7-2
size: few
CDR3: ASSGFVRGDEQY

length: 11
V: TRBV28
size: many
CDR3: ASSSSGANVLT

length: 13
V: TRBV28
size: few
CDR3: ASSFSLAGGDEQF

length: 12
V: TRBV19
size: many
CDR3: ASSMSLTYNEQF

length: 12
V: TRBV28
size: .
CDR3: ASSFLAGDNEQF

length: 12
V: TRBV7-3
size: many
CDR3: ASSLLPGNSPLH

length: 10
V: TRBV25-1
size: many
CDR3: ASSEFNYEQY

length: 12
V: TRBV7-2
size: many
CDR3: ASSLVLASGELF

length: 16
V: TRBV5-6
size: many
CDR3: ASSRSTTGTRRRGELF

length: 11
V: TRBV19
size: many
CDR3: ASSTGTTYEQY

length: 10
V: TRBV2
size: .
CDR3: ASRVVGNTIY

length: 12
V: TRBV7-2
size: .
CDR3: ASSSGLATGELF

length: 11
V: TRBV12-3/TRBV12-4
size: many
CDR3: ASSGVAFGTQY

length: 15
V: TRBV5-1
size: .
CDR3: ASIADPGVSGTGELF

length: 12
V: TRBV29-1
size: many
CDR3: SAPGLAGRETQY

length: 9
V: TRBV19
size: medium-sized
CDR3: ASSTGEAST

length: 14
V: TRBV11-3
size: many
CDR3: ASSNRTSGLYNEQF

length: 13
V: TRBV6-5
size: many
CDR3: ASTKLAGGYNEQF

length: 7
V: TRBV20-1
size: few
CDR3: SASSGYT

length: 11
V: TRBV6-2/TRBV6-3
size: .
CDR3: ASSYRAYNEQF

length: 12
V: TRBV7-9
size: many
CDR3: ASSLVGRKDTQY

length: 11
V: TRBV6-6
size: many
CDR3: ASNPTGTTEAF